This T cell receptor beta chain was identified during a study of T cell responses to AZD1222 COVID-19 vaccine. Study-wide background: Some second doses came at about 4 weeks and others at about 12 weeks; these were pooled.

J was trimmed by 5 bases and V by 3 bases; bases with no gene match: 11. Germline assignment: CDR1 SGHAT and CDR2 FQNNGV. This CDR3 spans 16 amino acids. The repertoire was sequenced with immunoSEQ multiplex PCR; TCRdb's copy has only in-frame clones and lacks some. The sample holds about 140,000 clones, around 90% seen once. The sequence was obtained from an adult in good health. The gene calls are TRBV11-2 and TRBJ1-2; TRBD1 aligns across 8 bases. Sequencing was performed on peripheral blood, taken on day 0 of AZD1222 vaccination. The CDR3: CASSFRPATGEYGYTF. The DNA of the CDR3 is TGTGCCAGCAGCTTCCGTCCCGCGACAGGGGAATATGGCTACACCTTC.